This passage covers 25 T cell receptor beta chains from one sample sequenced in a study of T-cell reconstitution after alpha-beta-depleted transplantation in children. The authors prepared the TCRbeta library with unique molecular identifiers. TCRdb independently ran MiXCR on the PCR reads; one entry per CDR3 protein. The sample carries over 200,000 distinct CDR3 sequences, about a tenth recorded once. The material was PBMCs from the stem cell graft donor, obtained from the stem cell graft. These receptors were obtained from a human donor who donated a stem cell graft to a child with acute lymphoblastic leukemia.

The chain links TRBV18 to TRBJ2-7, with TRBD2 matching over 11 bases. From germline, CDR1 is KGHSH and CDR2 LQKENI. CDR3 size: 14 residues. Trimming removed 1 base from V and 5 bases from J; junction bases left unmatched: 1. CDR3 in amino acids: CASSPLAGGHEQYF. The CDR3 DNA sequence: TGTGCCAGCTCACCACTAGCGGGGGGGCACGAGCAGTACTTC.

This clonotype was detected only a few times. The chain has TRBV3-1 and TRBJ2-5; possibly TRBD2 for D (5 bases). This CDR3 spans 14 amino acids. V gave up 0 bases and J gave up 7 bases, with 12 bases separating them. Germline V CDR1 and CDR2: LGHDT, YNNKEL (reference sequence). This CDR3 is CASSQESGIGTQYF. The CDR3 DNA follows: TGTGCCAGCAGCCAAGAGTCCGGGATCGGGACCCAGTACTTC.

The CDR3 protein is CASHRTEVTEAFF. The CDR3 nucleotides are TGTGCCAGCCACCGGACGGAGGTCACTGAAGCTTTCTTT. The gene calls are TRBV6-6 and TRBJ1-1; D remains ambiguous. V lost 8 bases to trimming and J lost 4 bases, with 14 bases between them. There are 13 residues in the CDR3. In germline, CDR1 is MNHNY, CDR2 SVGAGI (reference sequence).

This clonotype has more than one count but fewer than ten. The chain recombines TRBV20-1 with TRBJ2-7; 11 bases are a match to TRBD1. Germline assignment: CDR1 DFQATT and CDR2 SNEGSKA (reference sequence). This CDR3 comprises 15 residues. V lost 2 bases to trimming and J lost 4 bases; unmatched junction nucleotides: 7. CDR3 amino acids: CSARLGQGARYEQYF. The DNA of the CDR3 is TGCAGTGCTAGACTAGGACAGGGGGCGAGGTACGAGCAGTACTTC.

This clonotype was observed a few times. The chain joins TRBV20-1 to TRBJ1-6, with 10 bases aligning to TRBD1. CDR1 DFQATT and CDR2 SNEGSKA come from the germline V gene (reference sequence). The CDR3 is 14 residues long. Trimming at V came to 8 bases and at J to 8 bases, leaving 9 bases not matched to a gene. DNA of the CDR3: TGCAGTACAAACACGGACAGGGGGGATTCACCCCTCCACTTT. It codes for CSTNTDRGDSPLHF.

Ten or more counts support this clonotype. The CDR3 sequence is CATSRENRGEAFF. The CDR3 nucleotides read TGTGCCACCAGCAGAGAGAACCGGGGCGAAGCTTTCTTT. The genes are TRBV15 and TRBJ1-1, with a tentative D call TRBD1 (5 bases). In germline, CDR1 is LNHNV, CDR2 YYDKDF (reference sequence). The V gene lost 0 bases and the J gene lost 8 bases, with 10 bases spanning the gap. The CDR3 runs 13 residues. The whole variable domain, remainder taken from reference TRBV15 and TRBJ1-1, is DAMVIQNPRYQVTQFGKPVTLSCSQTLNHNVMYWYQQKSSQAPKLLFHYYDKDFNNEADTPDNFQSRRPNTSFCFLDIRSPGLGDTAMYLCATSRENRGEAFFGQGTRLTVV.

V gene TRBV4-1 combines with J gene TRBJ2-5, with TRBD1 identical over 9 bases. J was trimmed by 5 bases and V by 1 base; bases with no gene match: 5. Germline CDR1 and CDR2: MGHRA and YSYEKL. CDR3 size: 15 residues. Written as DNA, the CDR3 is TGCGCCAGCAGCCAAGGGGACAGGGTCTGGGAGACCCAGTACTTC. It is translated as CASSQGDRVWETQYF.

The chain carries TRBV12-3 or TRBV12-4 and TRBJ2-3; 8 bases map to TRBD2. The CDR3 runs to 18 residues. The ends lost 2 bases at V and 6 bases at J; junction bases unmatched: 16. The chain's CDR3 is CASSLQVAGGRGADTQYF. The CDR3 bases are TGTGCCAGCAGTTTACAAGTGGCGGGGGGCCGAGGAGCGGATACGCAGTATTTT.

This clonotype has just a few counts. The gene calls are TRBV3-1 and TRBJ1-6; D unresolved. The ends were cut back, 0 bases at V and 6 bases at J, with 12 bases in the middle. The CDR3 is 16 residues long. Germline V gene sequence: CDR1 LGHDT, CDR2 YNNKEL (reference sequence). CDR3 DNA sequence: TGTGCCAGCAGCCAAGATGTAGGCCGAGGTAATTCACCCCTCCACTTT. Translation: CASSQDVGRGNSPLHF.

The rearrangement uses TRBV6-2 or TRBV6-3 and TRBJ1-5; 11 nucleotides agree with TRBD1. CDR3 length: 14 residues. The V gene's germline CDR1 is MNHEY and CDR2 SVGEGT. Germline trimming cut 8 bases from V and 7 bases from J; bases unmatched to any gene: 7. The CDR3 region is CASGWDRGTQPQHF. For the CDR3, the DNA is TGTGCCAGCGGATGGGACAGGGGGACCCAGCCCCAGCATTTT.

In this sample, this clonotype turned up once. Possible read error: a much larger clone is one base away. The chain couples TRBV10-2 to TRBJ1-3; tentative D call: TRBD1 (5 bases). V was shortened by 6 bases and J by 0 bases, with 12 bases between the two germline ends. The CDR3 runs to 15 residues. Germline V gene lookup returns CDR1 WSHSY and CDR2 SAAADI. The CDR3 nucleotides are TGCGCCAGCAGAGTCAGGGCCCGCTCTGGAAACACCATATATTTT. Its translation: CASRVRARSGNTIYF.

This clonotype occurred many times. The chain joins TRBV12-3 or TRBV12-4 to TRBJ1-3; D is undetermined. Between the trimmed V and J ends, which lost 6 bases and 0 bases, there was a span of 9 bases. The CDR3 has 14 residues. CDR3 amino acids: CASSRLSSGNTIYF. CDR3 DNA sequence: TGTGCCAGCAGCCGACTGTCCTCTGGAAACACCATATATTTT.

This clonotype was seen only a few times. The chain joins TRBV27 to TRBJ2-2; weak D call: TRBD2 (5 bases). Looked up from germline, CDR1 is MNHEY and CDR2 is SMNVEV (reference sequence). CDR3 length equals 15 residues. Trimming left V 5 bases short and J 3 bases short, with 13 bases between. The CDR3 nucleotides read TGTGCCAGCAGTCCTAGAGGGTCGTACACCGGGGAGCTGTTTTTT. Its translation is CASSPRGSYTGELFF.

V gene TRBV5-1 combines with J gene TRBJ2-3; D may be TRBD1 or TRBD2 (5 bases each). The CDR3 has 14 amino acids. CDR1 is SGHRS, CDR2 YFSETQ, per germline. V was shortened by 3 bases and J by 5 bases, with 13 bases between the two germline ends. CDR3 sequence: CASSWETEEDTQYF. CDR3 nucleotides: TGCGCCAGCAGCTGGGAGACAGAGGAAGATACGCAGTATTTT. Full variable domain (rest looked up from reference TRBV5-1 and TRBJ2-3): KAGVTQTPRYLIKTRGQQVTLSCSPISGHRSVSWYQQTPGQGLQFLFEYFSETQRNKGNFPGRFSGRQFSNSRSEMNVSTLELGDSALYLCASSWETEEDTQYFGPGTRLTVL.

This clonotype was observed at least ten times. The rearrangement joins TRBV5-5 to TRBJ2-3; TRBD2 matches at 8 bases. Germline values: CDR1 SGHKS, CDR2 YYEKEE (reference sequence). The CDR3 runs 15 residues. J was trimmed by 3 bases and V by 5 bases; bases with no gene match: 8. For the CDR3, the DNA is TGTGCCAGCAGTCTAACGGGGGGGCCAACAGATACGCAGTATTTT. Protein sequence: CASSLTGGPTDTQYF.

The CDR3 DNA sequence: TGTGCCAGCGGAGGCCAGGACCGACCCCTTGGTTCGTACGAGCAGTACTTC. Translating gives CASGGQDRPLGSYEQYF. J is TRBJ2-7 and V is TRBV27; D is perhaps TRBD2 (5 bases). The length of the CDR3 is 17 residues. Germline V gene data show CDR1 as MNHEY and CDR2 as SMNVEV (reference sequence). The V end lost 8 bases, the J end lost 4 bases, and 27 bases lay between the germline ends.

The J gene is TRBJ2-6, the V gene TRBV29-1; 8 bases line up with TRBD2. There are 16 residues in the CDR3. Unmatched junction bases numbered 7, after V lost 6 bases and J lost 0 bases. The germline V gene has CDR1 SQVTM and CDR2 ANQGSEA. The DNA for the CDR3 is TGCAGCGTGCCGGGAGGGGCCCTCTCTGGGGCCAACGTCCTGACTTTC. Translated, it gives CSVPGGALSGANVLTF.

This clonotype has a count of ten or more. The gene calls are TRBV29-1 and TRBJ2-7; D is tentatively TRBD1 or TRBD2 (5 bases each). CDR3 length: 14 amino acids. V shed 6 bases and J shed 1 base, with 16 bases lying between them. Germline V CDR1 and CDR2: SQVTM, ANQGSEA. CDR3 bases: TGCAGCGTCGGACACCCGGGGCAATCCTACGAGCAGTACTTC. It translates to CSVGHPGQSYEQYF.

This clonotype was seen more than once but under ten times. This sequence joins TRBV9 and TRBJ2-2; 9 bases align to TRBD1. Trimming took 5 bases from V and 5 from J; bases not matched to a gene: 10. CDR3 length: 16 amino acids. CDR1 is SGDLS and CDR2 is YYNGEE in the germline V gene. CDR3 amino acids: CASRETGTGLTGELFF. Written as DNA, the CDR3 is TGTGCCAGCAGGGAAACCGGGACAGGGTTAACCGGGGAGCTGTTTTTT.

CDR3 loop: CASSEAGTRNEKLFF. The CDR3 DNA reads TGTGCCAGCAGTGAAGCGGGGACGAGGAATGAAAAACTGTTTTTT. The chain recombines TRBV2 with TRBJ1-4; weak D call: TRBD1 (5 bases). V was clipped by 0 bases and J by 5 bases, with 10 bases between them. Germline V gene data show CDR1 as SNHLY and CDR2 as FYNNEI. The CDR3 length is 15 residues.

The sample holds many counts of this clonotype. The CDR3 bases are TGTGCCAGCAATCAGGGTTTGACCGGGGAGCTGTTTTTT. It is translated as CASNQGLTGELFF. The rearrangement joins TRBV6-2 or TRBV6-3 to TRBJ2-2; possible D gene TRBD1, 5 bases. The V gene lost 7 bases and the J gene lost 5 bases, with 11 bases spanning the gap. The CDR3 totals 13 residues. Per germline, CDR1 MNHEY and CDR2 SVGEGT.

This clonotype was detected only a few times. The chain couples TRBV20-1 to TRBJ2-7, with TRBD1 matching 7 bases. The CDR3 consists of 14 residues. Germline CDR1 DFQATT, CDR2 SNEGSKA (reference sequence). Trimming removed 4 bases from V and 2 bases from J; junction bases left unmatched: 8. This chain's CDR3 is CSAIQGVLTYEQYF. The CDR3 DNA follows: TGCAGTGCTATCCAGGGGGTCTTAACCTACGAGCAGTACTTC.

This clonotype was seen ten or more times. The chain recombines TRBV20-1 with TRBJ2-2, with D perhaps matching TRBD2 (5 bases). The CDR3 contains 14 residues. Trimming left V 6 bases short and J 1 base short, with 12 bases between. Germline V gives CDR1 DFQATT, CDR2 SNEGSKA (reference sequence). DNA of the CDR3: TGCAGTGCACAGCCCGGAGGGAACACCGGGGAGCTGTTTTTT. Encoded protein: CSAQPGGNTGELFF.

In this sample, this clonotype turned up many times. V usage is TRBV27 and J usage is TRBJ1-2; D is perhaps TRBD1 (5 bases). Trimming stripped 0 bases from V and 4 bases from J, with 6 bases between. The CDR3 is made up of 13 amino acids. Germline-derived CDR1 and CDR2 are MNHEY and SMNVEV (reference sequence). CDR3 region: CASSLSGAYGYTF. Written as DNA, the CDR3 is TGTGCCAGCAGTTTATCCGGGGCCTATGGCTACACCTTC.

A word on this clonotype: A much larger clone lies one base from this, so it may be a read error. The chain carries TRBV14 and TRBJ1-1, with D hard to call. The CDR3 extends over 13 amino acids. Germline values: CDR1 SGHDN, CDR2 FVKESK. This chain's CDR3 is CASTPQQNTEPFF. CDR3 in DNA: TGTGCCAGCACCCCACAGCAGAACACTGAACCTTTCTTT.